This T cell receptor (beta chain) originates from a study of T cells in Graves' hyperthyroidism and ophthalmopathy. TCR beta CDR3 regions were amplified from RNA transcripts. First-round RT-PCR with HTBI primers amplified the TCR CDR3 region. MiXCR was run by TCRdb on the multiplex PCR reads, yielding one entry per CDR3 protein. This table has a few hundred thousand distinct CDR3 sequences, less than 15% appearing once. Hyperthyroidism of Graves' type that showed no ophthalmopathy progression within 18 months was stable. Patients aged 18 to 65 had newly diagnosed hyperthyroidism that had lasted under 2 months. General study findings and limits: Most clonotypes that expanded in the thyroid above 0.001 also showed up in blood.

This clonotype came up a few times. Its antigen is still unknown. The sample comprised blood. This TCR derives from a middle-aged woman with Graves' hyperthyroidism.

The CDR3 DNA reads as TGCGCCAGCAGCTTGGATGGCAGGGATAATGAAAAACTGTTTTTT. Its protein product is CASSLDGRDNEKLFF. The chain joins TRBV5-1 to TRBJ1-4; possibly TRBD1 for D (5 bases). The length of the CDR3 is 15 residues. Per the germline V gene, CDR1 is SGHRS and CDR2 is YFSETQ. V shed 0 bases and J shed 4 bases, with 10 bases lying between them.